This T cell receptor beta chain derives from a study of blood T cell dynamics during melanoma immunotherapy. Only in-frame clones appear in the TCRdb table, and some are missing; sequencing was by immunoSEQ multiplex PCR. Among some 20,000 clones listed, nearly 90% were seen once. As to time point: week 3, after first cycle of checkpoint inhibitor. Sampling occurred pretreatment (T0) and at week 3 (W3), after cycle one of checkpoint blockade. With V trimmed by 6 bases and J by 2 bases, 18 bases remained unmatched. CDR3 length equals 18 residues. The germline CDR1 and CDR2 sequences are SGHDN and FVKESK.

The receptor was derived from a human donor with melanoma. Sample: blood, taken from a patient treated with checkpoint blockade. The chain uses TRBV14 and TRBJ2-7; TRBD2 matches at 8 bases. In DNA form, the CDR3 reads TGTGCCAGCAGTCACAGAGTAAGTAGCGGGACCCGAACCTACGAGCAGTACTTC. Translation gives CASSHRVSSGTRTYEQYF.